The 14 T cell receptor beta chains reported below all come from one sample, sequenced in a study of cytomegalovirus exposure and HLA in healthy donors. The primer mix had 60 Vbeta and 13 Jbeta primers. The repertoire was sequenced with immunoSEQ multiplex PCR; TCRdb's copy has only in-frame clones and lacks some. The data show approximately 150,000 clones, with roughly 80% seen just once and approximately 6% held by the top ten. Sequencing input: PBMCs. These receptors were taken from a man between 25 and 39 years old in good health and CMV-seropositive.

About this clone itself: Germline and junction disagree at one end, which may indicate a read error. This rearrangement joins TRBV19 to TRBJ2-5; 8 bases are shared with TRBD2. CDR3 length: 14 residues. CDR1 and CDR2 (germline): LNHDA, SQIVND (reference sequence). CDR3 in DNA: TGTGCCACCGACGCGGGGGGATCCCAAGAGGCCCAGTACTTC. Translation gives CATDAGGSQEAQYF. The full variable domain, rest sourced from reference TRBV19 and TRBJ2-5, is DGGITQSPKYLFRKEGQNVTLSCEQNLNHDAMYWYRQDPGQGLRLIYYSQIVNDFQKGDIAEGYSVSREKKESFPLTVTSAQKNPTAFYLCATDAGGSQEAQYFGPGTRLLVL.

The chain joins TRBV6-5 to TRBJ1-2, with D unclear. The CDR3 covers 12 residues. Germline assignment: CDR1 MNHEY and CDR2 SVGAGI. V lost 5 bases and J lost 1, with 5 bases in between. The CDR3 DNA is TGTGCCAGCAGTGCGGATAACTATGGCTACACCTTC. Its translation: CASSADNYGYTF.

The chain recombines TRBV7-6 with TRBJ2-3; 8 bases are shared with TRBD2. J lost 6 bases, V lost 5 bases, and 13 bases had no gene match. The germline CDR1 and CDR2 sequences are SGHVS and FNYEAQ. This CDR3 has 16 amino acids. CDR3 in DNA: TGTGCCAGCAGCCGATCAGGACTAGCTGGCTTGGATACGCAGTATTTT. This gives the protein CASSRSGLAGLDTQYF.

The chain employs TRBV6-1 and TRBJ1-2, with 9 bases aligning to TRBD1. With V trimmed by 1 base and J by 5 bases, 11 bases remained unmatched. The CDR3 is 17 residues long. Germline CDR1 MNHNS, CDR2 SASEGT. Written as DNA, the CDR3 is TGTGCCAGCAGTGAAGGAGTGGGCGGGACAGGGCCGTATGGCTACACCTTC. It translates to CASSEGVGGTGPYGYTF.

The V and J genes are TRBV25-1 and TRBJ1-5, with D unresolved. V lost 1 base to trimming and J lost 0 bases, with 4 bases between them. The CDR3 is 14 amino acids. CDR1 is MGHDK and CDR2 is SYGVNS in the germline V gene. CDR3 coding DNA: TGTGCCAGCAGTGAATCCATTAGCAATCAGCCCCAGCATTTT. Amino acids: CASSESISNQPQHF.

This clone was counted once. The chain recombines TRBV2 with TRBJ2-5, with 16 bases fitting TRBD2. The DNA end is more similar to TRBJ2-7, so the J call may be wrong. Germline V gene data show CDR1 as SNHLY and CDR2 as FYNNEI. This CDR3 is 14 amino acids long. Here the CDR3 reads CASKGTSGRGEQYF. The CDR3 region has the DNA TGTGCCAGCAAAGGGACTAGCGGGAGGGGCGAGCAGTACTTC.

The chain carries TRBV6-5 and TRBJ1-2; 9 bases are a match to TRBD1. Germline V gene sequence: CDR1 MNHEY, CDR2 SVGAGI. This CDR3 spans 15 amino acids. V lost 5 bases and J lost 5; bases outside the gene matches: 9. CDR3 loop: CASSQQGAYKYGYTF. CDR3 nucleotides: TGTGCCAGCAGTCAACAGGGGGCGTATAAATATGGCTACACCTTC.

V gene TRBV5-5 combines with J gene TRBJ2-7, with 12 bases fitting TRBD1. Germline V gives CDR1 SGHKS, CDR2 YYEKEE (reference sequence). J lost 7 bases, V lost 4 bases, and 15 bases had no gene match. The CDR3 consists of 17 residues. The CDR3 protein is CASSTPTPGQGAGEQYF. CDR3 sequence (DNA): TGTGCCAGCAGCACCCCTACGCCGGGACAGGGGGCGGGGGAGCAGTACTTC.

The V call is TRBV28, the J call TRBJ1-5; unclear D gene. The CDR3 is 13 residues long. The V end lost 8 bases, the J end lost 0 bases, and 8 bases lay between the germline ends. Germline CDR1 MDHEN, CDR2 SYDVKM. The CDR3 DNA reads TGTGCCAGCGGGAGGGATAGCAATCAGCCCCAGCATTTT. Encoded protein: CASGRDSNQPQHF.

The chain combines TRBV5-6 with TRBJ2-7, with 13 bases matching TRBD2. The germline V gene has CDR1 SGHDT and CDR2 YYEEEE. The CDR3 length is 16 residues. The V and J ends lost 1 base and 3 bases, in that order; junction bases with no gene match: 4. DNA for the CDR3: TGTGCCAGCAGCTTGATCCGGACTAGCGGGAGCTACGAGCAGTACTTC. It encodes CASSLIRTSGSYEQYF.

The table lists this clone with a count of one. The chain joins TRBV11-2 to TRBJ2-1; D is unclear. Trimming left V 5 bases short and J 7 bases short, with 12 bases between. The CDR3 runs to 13 residues. Germline V gives CDR1 SGHAT, CDR2 FQNNGV. Written as DNA, the CDR3 is TGTGCCAGCAGCCCCCCGAACGGGAATGAGCAGTTCTTC. It encodes CASSPPNGNEQFF.

V is TRBV5-4 and J is TRBJ2-7; 9 nucleotides agree with TRBD2. The germline V gene has CDR1 SGHNT and CDR2 YYREEE (reference sequence). The ends lost 0 bases at V and 2 bases at J; junction bases unmatched: 3. This CDR3 has 15 amino acids. CDR3 nucleotides: TGTGCCAGCAGCTTGGTGTCTAGCGGGGCCTACGAGCAGTACTTC. Translation gives CASSLVSSGAYEQYF.

The chain is built from TRBV5-6 and TRBJ1-2; 9 bases match TRBD1. Germline V gives CDR1 SGHDT, CDR2 YYEEEE. This CDR3 spans 14 amino acids. V gave up 3 bases and J gave up 4 bases; unmatched junction bases: 4. CDR3 protein: CASSWDRDPYGYTF. The CDR3 bases are TGTGCCAGCAGCTGGGACAGGGACCCCTATGGCTACACCTTC.

The CDR3 loop reads CASWFGQGRSYEQYF. CDR3 DNA: TGCGCCAGCTGGTTCGGACAGGGGCGCTCCTACGAGCAGTACTTC. The J gene is TRBJ2-7, the V gene TRBV5-1, with 9 bases that match TRBD1. Germline lookup yields CDR1 SGHRS and CDR2 YFSETQ. The CDR3 runs 15 residues. V lost 7 bases, J lost 0 bases, and 8 bases stayed unmatched.